This entry features one TCR beta chain sequence. In the authors' workflow: Using reference gene primer amplification, nucleated cell counts were estimated. Repertoires were generated with immunoSEQ multiplex PCR, while TCRdb's copy carries only in-frame clones and drops some. V and J calls and clone size follow that table, whereas D and trimming were derived from the DNA. The sample carries 60,000 or so clones, roughly 68% recorded once. The CDR3 sequence is 13 residues long. V was cut by 3 bases and J by 2 bases, with 11 bases left in between. The germline CDR1 and CDR2 sequences are DFQATT and SNEGSKA (reference sequence). This specimen belongs to a study of blood T cell repertoires in COVID-19. About the study: The origin of the acute and convalescent COVID-19 samples was the United States, Italy and Spain. PBMCs, B-cell-depleted T cells, or T cells were the source of the cDNA or gDNA that made up the material.

This chain links TRBV20-1 with TRBJ2-7; D gene uncertain. This TCR derives from a woman older than 75 with acute or convalescent COVID-19. The sequenced material came from peripheral blood. This chain's CDR3 is CSASSPGTYEQYF. The CDR3 DNA follows: TGCAGTGCTAGTTCCCCAGGTACCTACGAGCAGTACTTC.